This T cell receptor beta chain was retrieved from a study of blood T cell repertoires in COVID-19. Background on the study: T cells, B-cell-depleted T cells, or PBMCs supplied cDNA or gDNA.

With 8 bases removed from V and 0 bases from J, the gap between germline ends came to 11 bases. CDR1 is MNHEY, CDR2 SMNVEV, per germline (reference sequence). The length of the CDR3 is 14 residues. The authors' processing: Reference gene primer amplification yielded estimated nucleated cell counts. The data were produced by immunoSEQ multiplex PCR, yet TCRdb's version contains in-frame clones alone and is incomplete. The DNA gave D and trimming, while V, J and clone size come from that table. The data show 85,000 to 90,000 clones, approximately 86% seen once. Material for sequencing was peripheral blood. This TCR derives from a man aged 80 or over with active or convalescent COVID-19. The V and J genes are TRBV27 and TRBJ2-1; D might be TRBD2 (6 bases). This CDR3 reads CASRRRGSYNEQFF. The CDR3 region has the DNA TGTGCCAGCCGGAGGAGGGGCTCCTACAATGAGCAGTTCTTC.